The clone carrying this TCR beta chain was seen only a few times. This sample is part of a study of blood T cells in healthy people across ages. Alongside a J-beta primer mix, a sample-barcoded 5' primer served in a second PCR lasting about 7 to 12 cycles. TCRdb used MiXCR to reprocess the 5' RACE reads, holding one entry per CDR3 protein. The table includes 600,000 to 1,000,000 distinct CDR3 sequences, 20% to 25% detected once. Germline V CDR1 and CDR2: SNHLY, FYNNEI. The V end lost 4 bases, the J end lost 8 bases, and 9 bases lay between the germline ends. This CDR3 is 12 amino acids long. The same sample was also used in a study of T cells of mothers and their children.

The receptor was isolated from a boy between 10 and 17 years old in good health. The chain joins TRBV2 to TRBJ2-1, with D unresolved. The specimen was blood. This chain's CDR3 is CASSVELDEQFF. The CDR3 DNA follows: TGTGCCAGCAGTGTGGAGTTAGATGAGCAGTTCTTC.